The 24 T cell receptor beta chains below were found in one sample sequenced in a study of T cell responses to AZD1222 COVID-19 vaccine. Assay: immunoSEQ multiplex PCR; the TCRdb copy retains only in-frame clones and omits some. Of 65,000 to 85,000 clones listed, 85% to 95% are singletons. The specimen was peripheral blood, collected on day 0 of AZD1222 vaccination. The receptors stem from an adult in good health.

This chain links TRBV18 with TRBJ1-5; D is perhaps TRBD1 (5 bases). The germline CDR1 and CDR2 sequences are KGHSH and LQKENI. This CDR3 region has 15 residues. V shed 2 bases and J shed 0 bases, with 8 bases lying between them. The CDR3 DNA follows: TGTGCCAGCTCACCAGGGGCTTATAGCAATCAGCCCCAGCATTTT. As protein: CASSPGAYSNQPQHF.

The chain has TRBV18 and TRBJ1-3; D possibly corresponds to TRBD1 (6 bases). V was trimmed by 6 bases and J by 2 bases, leaving 17 bases between them. Germline lookup yields CDR1 KGHSH and CDR2 LQKENI. The CDR3 is made up of 16 amino acids. Here the CDR3 reads CASSQGGINTGNTIYF. In DNA form, the CDR3 reads TGTGCCAGCTCCCAAGGGGGGATCAACACTGGAAACACCATATATTTT.

The V call is TRBV28, the J call TRBJ2-5; no definite D call. The CDR3 is 11 residues long. Germline values: CDR1 MDHEN, CDR2 SYDVKM. V was cut by 1 base and J by 4 bases, with 1 base left in between. The CDR3 nucleotides are TGTGCCAGCAGTTTATTAGAGACCCAGTACTTC. The encoded protein is CASSLLETQYF.

The rearrangement joins TRBV18 to TRBJ1-5; 7 nucleotides line up with TRBD1. Germline values: CDR1 KGHSH, CDR2 LQKENI. V lost 3 bases and J lost 4; bases outside the gene matches: 6. This CDR3 has 15 residues. This CDR3 reads CASSPAGGGNQPQHF. DNA of the CDR3: TGTGCCAGCTCACCGGCAGGGGGTGGTAATCAGCCCCAGCATTTT.

V usage is TRBV5-8 and J usage is TRBJ2-5; D possibly matches TRBD1 or TRBD2 (5 bases each). Germline V gene data show CDR1 as SGHTS and CDR2 as YDEGEE. The CDR3 spans 16 residues. V lost 1 base and J lost 2, with 15 bases in between. CDR3 sequence: CASSLSIQGRQETQYF. In nucleotides, the CDR3 is TGTGCCAGCAGCTTGTCCATTCAGGGACGGCAAGAGACCCAGTACTTC. The full variable domain, rest sourced from reference TRBV5-8 and TRBJ2-5, is EAGVTQSPTHLIKTRGQQATLRCSPISGHTSVYWYQQALGLGLQFLLWYDEGEERNRGNFPPRFSGRQFPNYSSELNVNALELEDSALYLCASSLSIQGRQETQYFGPGTRLLVL.

This sequence joins TRBV18 and TRBJ1-4; D is ambiguous. The CDR3 length is 13 residues. In germline, CDR1 is KGHSH, CDR2 LQKENI. V lost 4 bases, J lost 4 bases, and 7 bases lay in between. As DNA, the CDR3 is TGTGCCAGCTCACACCGAGATAATGAAAAACTGTTTTTT. Its translation: CASSHRDNEKLFF.

The chain joins TRBV7-2 to TRBJ1-1; D is undetermined. Looked up from germline, CDR1 is SGHTA and CDR2 is FQGNSA. The CDR3 length is 15 residues. Trimming pared 5 bases from V and 3 bases from J, leaving 16 bases between. Here the CDR3 DNA reads TGTGCCAGCAGCACGACCTACCCGGGATACACTGAAGCTTTCTTT. This gives the protein CASSTTYPGYTEAFF.

This clone was observed a few times. The chain is built from TRBV7-2 and TRBJ1-3; D remains unclear. The germline CDR1 and CDR2 sequences are SGHTA and FQGNSA. Deletions cut 5 bases from V and 0 bases from J, with 14 bases between. The CDR3 is 16 amino acids. In DNA form, the CDR3 reads TGTGCCAGCAGCCGTACCGGGTCGAGCTCTGGAAACACCATATATTTT. This gives the protein CASSRTGSSSGNTIYF.

The V call is TRBV2, the J call TRBJ2-7, with unresolved D. The CDR3 consists of 12 residues. Germline loops: CDR1 SNHLY, CDR2 FYNNEI. Deletions cut 6 bases from V and 1 base from J, with 7 bases between. The DNA of the CDR3 is TGTGCCAGCAGCGCTGAGTCCTACGAGCAGTACTTC. It specifies CASSAESYEQYF.

J is TRBJ2-6 and V is TRBV5-1; D uncertain. Trimming took off 0 bases at V and 2 bases at J, with 6 bases between the two ends. The CDR3 length is 15 residues. Germline V lookup: CDR1 SGHRS, CDR2 YFSETQ. CDR3 sequence (DNA): TGCGCCAGCAGCTTGGAAGGGACTGGGGCCAACGTCCTGACTTTC. It encodes CASSLEGTGANVLTF.

The sample holds one count of this clone. The chain employs TRBV3-1 (or the pseudogene TRBV3-2) and TRBJ1-4, with 10 bases fitting TRBD1. The CDR3 is made up of 16 amino acids. The J segment lost 4 bases and the V segment lost 4 bases, leaving 6 bases of the junction unmatched. The germline CDR1 and CDR2 sequences are LGHDT and YNNKEL (reference sequence). The CDR3 loop reads CASSPPGTGVNEKLFF. CDR3 DNA: TGTGCCAGCAGCCCTCCCGGGACAGGGGTTAATGAAAAACTGTTTTTT.

This chain joins TRBV18 and TRBJ1-1; 7 bases map to TRBD1. V shed 8 bases, J shed 4 bases, and the junction held 7 bases outside the gene matches. The CDR3 totals 13 residues. Germline CDR1 is KGHSH and CDR2 is LQKENI. As DNA, the CDR3 is TGTGCCAGCCGACAGGGCCAGACCACTGAAGCTTTCTTT. Its protein is CASRQGQTTEAFF.

The chain is built from TRBV7-9 and TRBJ2-1; D is unclear. With 5 bases removed from V and 7 bases from J, the gap between germline ends came to 6 bases. The CDR3 covers 11 residues. CDR1 and CDR2 from the germline V gene are SEHNR and FQNEAQ (reference sequence). The CDR3 nucleotides are TGTGCCAGCAGCCCAGGAAATGAGCAGTTCTTC. Protein product: CASSPGNEQFF.

The rearrangement joins TRBV27 to TRBJ1-5, with a possible D match to TRBD1 (5 bases). The CDR3 is 15 amino acids. Between the trimmed V and J ends, which lost 2 bases and 5 bases, there was a span of 13 bases. CDR1 is MNHEY, CDR2 SMNVEV, per germline (reference sequence). The CDR3 DNA reads as TGTGCCAGCAGTTTAGGCACAGGTCCCCATCAGCCCCAGCATTTT. Residues: CASSLGTGPHQPQHF.

The V and J genes are TRBV6-5 and TRBJ2-7; 8 nucleotides line up with TRBD1. Germline assignment: CDR1 MNHEY and CDR2 SVGAGI. Trimming at V came to 6 bases and at J to 5 bases, leaving 9 bases not matched to a gene. CDR3 size: 14 residues. The CDR3 DNA reads TGTGCCAGCAGCCCGGACAGGGAGAGTGACGAGCAGTACTTC. Protein sequence: CASSPDRESDEQYF.

V is TRBV19 and J is TRBJ1-5; the D gene is possibly TRBD1 (5 bases). Trimming pared 5 bases from V and 2 bases from J, leaving 10 bases between. The CDR3 consists of 14 residues. CDR1 is LNHDA and CDR2 is SQIVND in the germline V gene (reference sequence). The CDR3, as DNA: TGTGCCAGTAGTCTAACAGGAGGCAATCAGCCCCAGCATTTT. Protein sequence: CASSLTGGNQPQHF.

The J gene is TRBJ1-2, the V gene TRBV11-2, with D possibly TRBD1 on 5 matching bases. CDR1 is SGHAT, CDR2 FQNNGV, per germline. This CDR3 contains 13 residues. V lost 1 base and J 4 bases, leaving 7 bases between the germline ends. CDR3 nucleotide sequence: TGTGCCAGCAGCTTAGGAGACAGCTATGGCTACACCTTC. This translates into CASSLGDSYGYTF.

CDR3 loop: CASSVRQGMDTQYF. CDR3 DNA: TGTGCCAGCAGCGTACGACAGGGTATGGATACGCAGTATTTT. The rearrangement links TRBV9 to TRBJ2-3, with 7 bases aligning to TRBD1. This CDR3 comprises 14 residues. With 1 base clipped from V and 6 bases from J, the junction kept 5 bases outside the gene matches. Germline V gene lookup returns CDR1 SGDLS and CDR2 YYNGEE.

The V gene is TRBV6-5, the J gene TRBJ2-7, with 10 bases matching TRBD2. Germline V gene data show CDR1 as MNHEY and CDR2 as SVGAGI. This CDR3 is 13 amino acids long. V gave up 11 bases and J gave up 3 bases; unmatched junction bases: 7. In DNA, the CDR3 is TGTGCCCTCGGGACTAGCGTGAACTACGAGCAGTACTTC. Translation: CALGTSVNYEQYF.

This chain connects TRBV3-1 (or the pseudogene TRBV3-2) to TRBJ2-5; 12 bases are a match to TRBD2. The CDR3 covers 16 residues. After removal of 4 bases from V and 2 bases from J, the junction contained 5 bases not matched to a gene. In germline, CDR1 is LGHDT, CDR2 YNNKEL (reference sequence). The CDR3 here is CASSPGLAGRQETQYF. CDR3 nucleotide sequence: TGTGCCAGCAGCCCCGGACTAGCGGGGAGGCAAGAGACCCAGTACTTC.

The chain joins TRBV4-1 to TRBJ1-2; D gene ambiguous. The CDR3 consists of 17 residues. Trimming stripped 1 base from V and 6 bases from J, with 21 bases between. The germline CDR1 and CDR2 sequences are MGHRA and YSYEKL. The CDR3 DNA reads TGCGCCAGCAGCCAAGTTTGGGCACCTAGGACCCCCGATGGCTACACCTTC. It codes for CASSQVWAPRTPDGYTF.

The chain carries TRBV28 and TRBJ2-5, with D hard to call. Germline CDR1 and CDR2: MDHEN and SYDVKM. Deletions cut 8 bases from V and 2 bases from J, with 18 bases between. The CDR3 has 15 amino acids. The CDR3 region is CASDLGGGEQETQYF. The CDR3, as DNA: TGTGCCAGCGACCTGGGCGGTGGGGAACAAGAGACCCAGTACTTC.

The chain's CDR3 is CASSQDRVNEQFF. CDR3 nucleotide sequence: TGTGCCAGCAGCCAAGATCGGGTAAATGAGCAGTTCTTC. This chain links TRBV4-2 with TRBJ2-1; D gene uncertain. Germline V CDR1 and CDR2: LGHNA, YNFKEQ. The V gene lost 0 bases and the J gene lost 7 bases, with 7 bases spanning the gap. The CDR3 runs to 13 residues.

The chain combines TRBV11-3 with TRBJ2-1; D might be TRBD2 (7 bases). There are 14 residues in the CDR3. CDR1 SGHNT and CDR2 YENEEA come from the germline V gene. Trimming took off 1 base at V and 9 bases at J, with 13 bases between the two ends. CDR3 protein: CASSLGQGGGEQFF. The DNA for the CDR3 is TGTGCCAGCAGCTTAGGGCAGGGAGGGGGTGAGCAGTTCTTC.